This T cell receptor (beta chain) was documented in a study of T-cell memory formation after mild COVID-19. TCRdb fed the 5' RACE reads into MiXCR, producing one record per CDR3 protein. Of under 300,000 distinct CDR3 sequences listed, approximately 8% are singletons. The table lists this clonotype with a few counts. What it binds is not known. Between the trimmed V and J ends, which lost 5 bases and 3 bases, there was a span of 16 bases. The V gene's germline CDR1 is SEHNR and CDR2 FQNEAQ (reference sequence). The CDR3 extends over 15 amino acids. Overall study results and limits: Researchers could not confirm that second-wave clones peaking on day 37 targeted SARS-CoV-2. Clones which contracted sat mainly in CM and EM if CD4+, and in EMRA if CD8+. Cross-reactive memory appears to have joined, as suggested by some responding clones showing up in pre-infection memory. Later expanders leaned toward CD4+, whereas clones contracting from day 15 to 85 were balanced CD4/CD8.

The specimen was PBMCs or a T cell subset sorted from them (not recorded which). This receptor was identified in a young man who had mild COVID-19 (a few samples of this study predate the infection). Cell type and time point are not known. The V call is TRBV7-9, the J call TRBJ1-2; perhaps TRBD1 as D (6 bases). CDR3 residues: CASSGSQGLDYGYTF. The CDR3 DNA reads as TGTGCCAGCAGCGGATCACAGGGCCTGGACTATGGCTACACCTTC.